The T cell receptor (beta chain) under discussion was sequenced for a study of cytomegalovirus exposure and HLA in healthy donors. There are a few counts of this clone. Its antigen is currently unknown. The germline V gene encodes CDR1 MNHNY and CDR2 SVGAGI (reference sequence). CDR3 length: 14 amino acids. The V gene lost 0 bases and the J gene lost 7 bases, with 10 bases spanning the gap. PCR amplification relied on 60 Vbeta primers (plus 13 Jbeta primers). Some clones are missing from TCRdb's copy, which holds only in-frame ones; the method was immunoSEQ multiplex PCR. The profile shows about 180,000 clones, 75% to 85% of them singletons. Study-level points and caveats: Several top significant clusters appeared, in a later analysis, to be linked to common viral pathogens. A later analysis found TCR association rates differed by HLA locus, highest for DRB1 and lowest for HLA-C. A reported reduction in N-insertions relative to the 666-donor mean was seen in an Asian-associated ancestry cluster in a later analysis.

The sample taken for sequencing was PBMCs. The source is a woman in her twenties or thirties in good health and CMV-seropositive. The chain employs TRBV6-6 and TRBJ1-5; D not certain. Here the CDR3 DNA reads TGTGCCAGCAGTTACTCGAGCATGGAGCAGCCCCAGCATTTT. This gives the protein CASSYSSMEQPQHF.